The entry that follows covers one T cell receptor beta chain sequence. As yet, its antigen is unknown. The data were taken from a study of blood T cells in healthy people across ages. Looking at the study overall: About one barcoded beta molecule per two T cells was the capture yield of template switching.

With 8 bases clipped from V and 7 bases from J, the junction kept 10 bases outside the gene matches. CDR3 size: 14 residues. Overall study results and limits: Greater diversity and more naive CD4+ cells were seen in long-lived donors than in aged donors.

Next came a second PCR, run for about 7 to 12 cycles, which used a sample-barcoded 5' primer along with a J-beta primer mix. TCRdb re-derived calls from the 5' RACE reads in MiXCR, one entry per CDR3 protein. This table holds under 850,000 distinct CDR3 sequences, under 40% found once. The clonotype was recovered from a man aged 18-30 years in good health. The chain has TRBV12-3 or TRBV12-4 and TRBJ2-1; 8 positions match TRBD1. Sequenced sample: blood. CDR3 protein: CASFKTRGPNEQFF. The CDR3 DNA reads TGTGCCAGCTTTAAGACCAGGGGGCCTAATGAGCAGTTCTTC.